The next 30 T cell receptor beta chains were all read from a single sample in a study of tumor-infiltrating lymphocytes in oesophageal squamous cell carcinoma. TCRdb recomputed calls from the PCR reads with MiXCR, one row per CDR3 protein. The data hold approximately 18,000 distinct CDR3 sequences, with 40% observed a single time. Material for sequencing was blood. The source of these receptors is a male donor with esophageal squamous cell carcinoma.

This clonotype was seen a single time. This sequence joins TRBV7-2 and TRBJ2-7, with a possible D match to TRBD2 (5 bases). The J call may not be correct, given that the DNA end is closer to TRBJ2-5. Per germline, CDR1 SGHTA and CDR2 FQGNSA. The CDR3 consists of 12 residues. The CDR3: CASTRGRETQYF. In nucleotides, the CDR3 is TGTGCCAGCACTAGAGGGCGGGAGACCCAGTACTTC.

In its sample, this clonotype is medium-sized. A much larger clone lies a single base off, so this may be a read error. The chain recombines TRBV19 with TRBJ2-1; D remains unclear. With the DNA end fitting TRBJ2-7 better, the J assignment may be wrong. This CDR3 comprises 14 residues. CDR1 LNHDA and CDR2 SQIVND come from the germline V gene (reference sequence). DNA for the CDR3: TGTGCCAGTAGTATACTGGGCTCCTACAATGAGCAGTACTTC. This codes for CASSILGSYNEQYF.

This clonotype has only a few counts. Mismatch with germline at one junction end may stem from a read error. The genes are TRBV7-2 and TRBJ2-7; 7 bases fit TRBD1. The CDR3 consists of 15 residues. Germline CDR1 SGHTA, CDR2 FQGNSA. The CDR3 DNA reads TGTGCCAGCAACTCGATGACAGGGAGCAATTCACCCCTCCACTTC. Its translation is CASNSMTGSNSPLHF. The full variable domain, completed using reference TRBV7-2 and TRBJ2-7, is GAGVSQSPSNKVTEKGKDVELRCDPISGHTALYWYRQSLGQGLEFLIYFQGNSAPDKSGLPSDRFSAERTGGSVSTLTIQRTQQEDSAVYLCASNSMTGSNSPLHFGPGTRLTVT.

This clonotype was detected many times. V usage is TRBV5-4 and J usage is TRBJ2-5; the D gene could be TRBD1 or TRBD2 (5 bases each). This CDR3 has 15 amino acids. The germline V gene encodes CDR1 SGHNT and CDR2 YYREEE (reference sequence). V was trimmed by 1 base and J by 1 base, leaving 11 bases between them. The CDR3 is CASSLRWGPQETQYF. In DNA form, the CDR3 reads TGTGCCAGCAGCTTGAGGTGGGGACCCCAAGAGACCCAGTACTTC.

This clonotype was observed at least ten times. This chain connects TRBV2 to TRBJ1-4, with 9 bases fitting TRBD1. Trimming removed 7 bases from V and 5 bases from J; junction bases left unmatched: 8. CDR1 is SNHLY, CDR2 FYNNEI, per germline. This CDR3 spans 15 amino acids. Here the CDR3 reads CASIEHRGLNEKLFF. Written as DNA, the CDR3 is TGTGCCAGCATCGAACACAGGGGGCTGAATGAAAAACTGTTTTTT.

This clonotype is medium-sized in the sample. This may be a read error: a much more frequent sequence differs by one nucleotide. The J gene is TRBJ2-1, the V gene TRBV7-8, with D perhaps TRBD1 (5 bases). The DNA matches TRBJ2-7 better at its end, which makes the J call doubtful. The CDR3 totals 16 residues. Germline CDR1 is SGHVS and CDR2 is FQNEAQ. The chain's CDR3 is CASSRKGPNSYNEQYF. The CDR3 DNA follows: TGTGCCAGCAGCCGCAAGGGGCCAAACTCCTACAATGAGCAGTACTTC.

V and J are TRBV7-9 and TRBJ2-5; 7 bases match TRBD1. The J call is in doubt because the DNA end fits TRBJ2-1 better. Germline CDR1 and CDR2: SEHNR and FQNEAQ (reference sequence). CDR3 length: 15 amino acids. In DNA form, the CDR3 reads TGTGCCAGCAGCTTAGTTTTGGGGGCAGGGGGTGAGCAGTTCTTC. This codes for CASSLVLGAGGEQFF.

This clonotype showed up many times. The genes are TRBV11-2 and TRBJ1-1; maybe TRBD1 (5 bases). The ends were cut back, 7 bases at V and 0 bases at J, with 15 bases in the middle. Germline values: CDR1 SGHAT, CDR2 FQNNGV. The CDR3 is 15 amino acids. This chain's CDR3 is CASTTQGLVNTEAFF. In DNA, the CDR3 is TGTGCCAGCACCACTCAGGGATTAGTGAACACTGAAGCTTTCTTT.

This chain connects TRBV5-3 to TRBJ2-1; no firm D call. The end of the DNA is better explained by TRBJ2-5, so the J call may be wrong. TRBV5-3 is an open reading frame, and its role is uncertain. The CDR3 is 12 amino acids. As DNA, the CDR3 is TGTGCCAGCAGCATGCCCCAAGAGACCCAGTACTTC. It yields the protein CASSMPQETQYF.

This clonotype was observed many times. This chain joins TRBV7-9 and TRBJ2-1; 10 positions agree with TRBD1. The end of the DNA aligns better with TRBJ2-7, so the J call may be wrong. Germline V CDR1 and CDR2: SEHNR, FQNEAQ (reference sequence). The CDR3 length is 15 residues. This chain's CDR3 is CASSNRDRGSYEQYF. The CDR3 nucleotides read TGTGCCAGCAGCAACCGGGACAGGGGCTCCTACGAGCAGTACTTC.

The genes are TRBV7-2 and TRBJ2-4; perhaps D is TRBD1 or TRBD2 (5 bases each). Near its end, the DNA agrees better with TRBJ2-7, so the J call may be wrong. From germline, CDR1 is SGHTA and CDR2 FQGNSA. The CDR3 loop spans 14 amino acids. The CDR3 is CASSLAREFYEQYF. The CDR3, as DNA: TGTGCCAGCAGCTTAGCCAGGGAGTTCTACGAGCAGTACTTC.

The sample holds many counts of this clonotype. This chain links TRBV18 with TRBJ1-2; no reliable D call. V was shortened by 3 bases and J by 3 bases, with 11 bases between the two germline ends. This CDR3 spans 14 amino acids. Germline CDR1 KGHSH, CDR2 LQKENI. CDR3 nucleotides: TGTGCCAGCTCACCGATGGGAAGGGACTATGGCTACACCTTC. Encoded protein: CASSPMGRDYGYTF.

This clonotype was detected ten times or more. The J gene is TRBJ2-2, the V gene TRBV10-2; tentatively, D is TRBD2 (6 bases). V gave up 10 bases and J gave up 5 bases, with 23 bases separating them. The CDR3 has 16 amino acids. Germline V gene sequence: CDR1 WSHSY, CDR2 SAAADI. CDR3 loop: CATHPLLGGGTGELFF. In nucleotides, the CDR3 is TGCGCCACCCACCCACTCTTGGGGGGTGGGACCGGGGAGCTGTTTTTT.

This clonotype came up many times. The chain recombines TRBV6-4 with TRBJ2-5; D unresolved. Germline CDR1 and CDR2: MRHNA and SNTAGT. The CDR3 is made up of 13 amino acids. V was pared by 3 bases and J by 11 bases, with 16 bases between. This CDR3 is CASSEKLENEQYF. DNA for the CDR3: TGTGCCAGCAGTGAGAAGCTGGAGAATGAGCAGTACTTC.

This clonotype was counted ten times or more. The J gene is TRBJ2-7, the V gene TRBV6-1; D is perhaps TRBD1 (6 bases). Germline V lookup: CDR1 MNHNS, CDR2 SASEGT. This CDR3 contains 14 residues. V was clipped by 6 bases and J by 2 bases, with 14 bases between them. In DNA, the CDR3 is TGTGCCAGCAGAACCCAGGGGTTCCCCTACGAGCAGTACTTC. Translating gives CASRTQGFPYEQYF.

This clonotype was picked up many times. The chain carries TRBV25-1 and TRBJ2-3, with TRBD2 identical over 10 bases. Unmatched junction bases numbered 6, after V lost 6 bases and J lost 3 bases. From germline, CDR1 is MGHDK and CDR2 SYGVNS. This CDR3 region has 15 residues. The CDR3 nucleotides read TGTGCCAGCAGGGGGCTAGCGGGAGTAACAGATACGCAGTATTTT. This codes for CASRGLAGVTDTQYF.

This clonotype is labeled as medium-sized (0.01 to 0.1%). The rearrangement joins TRBV6-1 to TRBJ2-7; 13 bases agree with TRBD2. CDR3 length: 20 amino acids. Per the germline V gene, CDR1 is MNHNS and CDR2 is SASEGT. The trim removed 2 bases at V and 0 bases at J, leaving 13 bases unmatched. The CDR3 nucleotides read TGTGCCAGCAGTGAATCGACGGGACTAGCGGGATTAGCCAACTCCTACGAGCAGTACTTC. Translated: CASSESTGLAGLANSYEQYF.

This clonotype was counted between two and nine times. The genes are TRBV15 and TRBJ1-4, with no clear D. V lost 0 bases to trimming and J lost 3 bases, with 5 bases between them. CDR3 length: 14 amino acids. Germline loops: CDR1 LNHNV, CDR2 YYDKDF (reference sequence). As DNA, the CDR3 is TGTGCCACCAGCAGAGATCCAGCTAATGAAAAACTGTTTTTT. Its translation is CATSRDPANEKLFF.

The V gene is TRBV6-2 or TRBV6-3, the J gene TRBJ2-6, with 8 bases that match TRBD2. The J call may not be correct, given that the DNA end is closer to TRBJ2-7. CDR1 and CDR2 (germline): MNHEY, SVGEGT. CDR3 size: 17 residues. Here the CDR3 reads CASSRPPSGFSYNEQYF. The CDR3 DNA reads as TGTGCCAGCAGCCGCCCCCCTAGCGGGTTCTCCTACAATGAGCAGTACTTC.

This chain connects TRBV7-3 to TRBJ2-6, with D tentatively TRBD1 (6 bases). Germline loops: CDR1 SGHTA, CDR2 FQGTGA. The V gene lost 4 bases and the J gene lost 2 bases, with 9 bases spanning the gap. The CDR3 consists of 15 residues. The CDR3, as DNA: TGTGCCAGCAGCTCGTACAGGGCTGGGGCCAACGTCCTGACTTTC. Encoded protein: CASSSYRAGANVLTF.

V gene TRBV7-6 combines with J gene TRBJ1-4; tentative D call: TRBD1 (5 bases). Germline CDR1 is SGHVS and CDR2 is FNYEAQ. The ends were cut back, 1 base at V and 7 bases at J, with 13 bases in the middle. The CDR3 has 15 residues. The CDR3 DNA sequence: TGTGCCAGCAGCTTAGGGGGACGGACGGGTGAAAAACTGTTTTTT. It encodes CASSLGGRTGEKLFF.

There are many counts of this clonotype. The rearrangement uses TRBV2 and TRBJ2-1; possibly TRBD2 for D (5 bases). There are 13 residues in the CDR3. V lost 3 bases and J lost 6, with 9 bases in between. CDR1 is SNHLY, CDR2 FYNNEI, per germline. CDR3 sequence: CASSERAANEQFF. The CDR3 bases are TGTGCCAGCAGTGAGCGGGCTGCCAATGAGCAGTTCTTC. The whole variable domain, filled in from reference TRBV2 and TRBJ2-1, reads EPEVTQTPSHQVTQMGQEVILRCVPISNHLYFYWYRQILGQKVEFLVSFYNNEISEKSEIFDDQFSVERPDGSNFTLKIRSTKLEDSAMYFCASSERAANEQFFGPGTRLTVL.

Many counts were recorded for this clonotype. This sequence joins TRBV24-1 and TRBJ1-5; 7 nucleotides line up with TRBD1. Trimming at V came to 4 bases and at J to 3 bases, leaving 5 bases not matched to a gene. Germline V gene lookup returns CDR1 KGHDR and CDR2 SFDVKD. CDR3 length: 15 residues. CDR3 in amino acids: CATSERQGNNQPQHF. In DNA, the CDR3 is TGTGCCACCAGTGAGAGACAGGGAAACAATCAGCCCCAGCATTTT.

The chain couples TRBV6-2 or TRBV6-3 to TRBJ2-5; D unclear. The DNA matches TRBJ2-7 better at its end, which makes the J call doubtful. Germline lookup yields CDR1 MNHEY and CDR2 SVGEGT. There are 15 residues in the CDR3. The CDR3 region is CASSYSWDHSNEQYF. In DNA form, the CDR3 reads TGTGCCAGCAGTTACTCGTGGGATCATTCCAACGAGCAGTACTTC.

This clonotype occurred many times. Since no conserved phenylalanine or tryptophan closes the CDR3, a read error is the likely cause. Because the CDR3's place on the DNA is in doubt, the DNA is left out and the CDR3 is given as listed by TCRdb. The chain couples TRBV7-2 to TRBJ2-7; the table's D call of TRBD2 was not tested on the DNA. Germline V gene sequence: CDR1 SGHTA, CDR2 FQGNSA. 8 amino acids form the CDR3, both terminal residues included. CDR3 sequence: CASSLTSG.

There are many counts of this clonotype. CDR3 region: CASSRDSSSQQYF. The CDR3 DNA follows: TGTGCCAGCAGCCGGGACTCCTCTAGTCAGCAGTACTTC. This chain links TRBV6-1 with TRBJ2-7; a possible D gene is TRBD2 (6 bases). CDR3 size: 13 residues. Trimming cost V 6 bases and J 8 bases, with 17 bases left between them. Germline V CDR1 and CDR2: MNHNS, SASEGT.

This clonotype is classed as medium-sized (0.01 to 0.1%). The chain employs TRBV7-2 and TRBJ2-4; the D gene is possibly TRBD1 (6 bases). Germline CDR1 reads SGHTA; CDR2 reads FQGNSA. This CDR3 has 14 amino acids. V was cut by 5 bases and J by 4 bases, with 12 bases left in between. CDR3 coding DNA: TGTGCCAGCAGCGTAGGCGGACAGAAAAACATTCAGTACTTC. It is translated as CASSVGGQKNIQYF. Together with reference TRBV7-2 and TRBJ2-4, the CDR3 gives the full variable domain: GAGVSQSPSNKVTEKGKDVELRCDPISGHTALYWYRQSLGQGLEFLIYFQGNSAPDKSGLPSDRFSAERTGGSVSTLTIQRTQQEDSAVYLCASSVGGQKNIQYFGAGTRLSVL.

V and J are TRBV7-2 and TRBJ2-3, with 13 bases aligning to TRBD2. Germline V lookup: CDR1 SGHTA, CDR2 FQGNSA. After removal of 6 bases from V and 6 bases from J, the junction contained 0 bases not matched to a gene. The CDR3 is made up of 13 amino acids. CDR3 nucleotides: TGTGCCAGCAGACTAGCGGGAGGGGATACGCAGTATTTT. It is translated as CASRLAGGDTQYF.

The table lists this clonotype with many counts. The chain employs TRBV6-4 and TRBJ2-2; 8 bases fit TRBD2. CDR3 length: 15 amino acids. Germline assignment: CDR1 MRHNA and CDR2 SNTAGT. J lost 3 bases, V lost 7 bases, and 7 bases had no gene match. The CDR3 DNA reads as TGTGCCAGCAAGACCGGGACTAGTGACACCGGGGAGCTGTTTTTT. It codes for CASKTGTSDTGELFF.

This chain joins TRBV12-3 or TRBV12-4 and TRBJ2-3, with 8 bases aligning to TRBD1. V trimming: 5 bases; J trimming: 1 base; junction bases outside the gene matches: 8. The CDR3 loop spans 16 amino acids. This CDR3 is CASSLRQGTGTDTQYF. The CDR3 DNA reads as TGTGCCAGCAGTCTACGACAGGGGACAGGCACAGATACGCAGTATTTT.